This section outlines one T cell receptor (beta chain) sequence together with its context. Its recognized antigen is unknown. No quality values exist for individual bases; no much larger clone is one base distant. The data originate from a study of blood T cells in healthy people across ages (dated by TCRdb to about 2015). General notes on the study: In model experiments, roughly one uniquely barcoded TCR beta cDNA molecule per two T cells was captured by template switching. To track age-related changes in TCR beta repertoire diversity, the study relied on deep sequencing normalized with unique cDNA molecular identifiers. Four age groups were formed from the donors: young (average approximately 16 years), middle-aged (roughly 38), aged (around 62) and long-lived (about 80). To avoid experimental bias, donors of different ages were distributed randomly across sequencing lanes. Two additional independent replicas of 1 million unique cDNA reads from the same blood draw were analyzed for two donors (one aged 18 to 29 and one aged 80 or older).

General study outcomes and caveats: Estimates of total diversity based on one million sequenced T cells were regarded as lower bounds and as underestimates. Because donor CMV infection status was unknown, age-related changes in expanded clonotypes were potentially confounded. As age increased, observed TCR beta diversity per million T cells dropped in a roughly linear way, and a significant reduction was already evident by age about 36. The long-lived group showed more naive CD4+ T cells, fewer expanded clones and increased TCR diversity than the aged group, suggesting age selection. Bulk unsorted PBMC profiling prevented conclusive comparison of naive and antigen-experienced compartments. There was a strong correlation between observed TCR beta diversity and the percentage of naive T cells measured by flow cytometry.

Donors were 30 to 45 systemically healthy Caucasian individuals from Russia aged about 6 to 100 years. Approximately 9 milliliters of peripheral blood were collected from each donor into EDTA-treated Vacutainer tubes. Ficoll-Paque density-gradient centrifugation was used to isolate PBMCs, with at least 6 million per sample. Trizol reagent was used to extract total RNA from the PBMCs, yielding at least 6 micrograms per sample. For every donor, an aliquot of PBMCs went through flow cytometry to measure the percentages of naive CD45RAhigh/CD27high T cells. V and J lose 1 base and 0 bases, and a span of 20 bases separates them. Per the germline V gene, SGHTA is the CDR1 and FQGNSA is the CDR2. Counted from cysteine to phenylalanine, this CDR3 has 19 amino acids. Just the 57-base CDR3 DNA is kept, in frame starting at base 1. Library preparation used 5' RACE. Sequenced using an Illumina HiSeq 2500. The second PCR ran for about 7 to 11 cycles and used a J-beta primer mix along with a sample-barcoded 5' primer. A template-switch 5' adaptor carrying 12 random nucleotides introduced a unique molecular identifier onto each TCR beta cDNA molecule. At least 3 million CDR3-containing paired-end reads were obtained from each sample. First-strand cDNA was synthesized from all RNA with the Mint cDNA synthesis kit, primed by a TRBC-specific oligonucleotide. After uracil-DNA glycosylase treatment, a first 18-cycle PCR used universal primers M1SS and BC2_uni_R on all cDNA. As for the authors' bioinformatics: Normalization of each sample was performed by random selection of 1 million high-quality reads, each carrying a distinct molecular identifier. Reads with shared molecular identifiers were discarded instead of being binned into consensus sequences. MiTCR, run with a Q25 quality threshold and the strictest error-elimination algorithm, handled CDR3 identification, clonotype clustering and error correction. A nonparametric unseen species model with Euler transformation was used to estimate a lower bound on total TCR beta diversity. TCRdb redid the processing of the public reads, applying fastp at Q25 and MiXCR, and retained in-frame beta chains. Identical CDR3 proteins give one entry, which carries the most common genes and DNA. TCRdb's processing, not the authors', yielded these V and J calls. The sample includes roughly 800,000 distinct CDR3 sequences, with 58% observed a single time. The ten largest clonotypes hold 22% of the sample.

The sequence derives from a man aged 30 to 45 in good health. What was sequenced was blood. Recombination joined TRBV7-2 with TRBJ2-3, with TRBD2 perhaps the D gene, on 6 matching bases. The nucleotides read TGTGCCAGCAGCTTAGGTGGTATGGGTGGAGGGCCTAGCACAGATACGCAGTATTTT. It encodes CASSLGGMGGGPSTDTQYF. Extended through the reference TRBV7-2 and TRBJ2-3 proteins, this CDR3 yields the full variable domain: GAGVSQSPSNKVTEKGKDVELRCDPISGHTALYWYRQSLGQGLEFLIYFQGNSAPDKSGLPSDRFSAERTGGSVSTLTIQRTQQEDSAVYLCASSLGGMGGGPSTDTQYFGPGTRLTVL.